Below, 30 T cell receptor beta chains from the same sample are listed, as sequenced in a study of beta chain features in type 1 diabetes. The authors reverse transcribed all of the isolated RNA, so sequencing captured expressed TCRB transcripts. Libraries were prepared by immunoSEQ multiplex PCR; TCRdb keeps only in-frame clonotypes and omits some of them. The sample has about 140,000 clones, about 7% seen once. Sequencing was carried out using central memory CD4+ T cells from blood. The receptors shown here come from a young woman in good health.

The gene calls are TRBV5-5 and TRBJ2-3; D remains ambiguous. The CDR3 has 12 amino acids. Germline assignment: CDR1 SGHKS and CDR2 YYEKEE (reference sequence). The V end lost 5 bases, the J end lost 6 bases, and 10 bases lay between the germline ends. CDR3 sequence reads: CASRQSTDTQYF. The CDR3 coding sequence is TGTGCCAGCAGGCAGTCAACGGATACGCAGTATTTT.

This clone was seen only a few times. The rearrangement uses TRBV6-6 and TRBJ2-7, with unresolved D. Germline V CDR1 and CDR2: MNHNY, SVGAGI (reference sequence). The CDR3 runs 13 residues. V was pared by 0 bases and J by 3 bases, with 6 bases between. The CDR3 nucleotides read TGTGCCAGCAGTTACTCGGCCCTCTACGAGCAGTACTTC. This encodes CASSYSALYEQYF.

V is TRBV11-2 and J is TRBJ2-1; possible D gene TRBD1, 6 bases. The V end was cut by 1 base, the J end by 0 bases, with 13 bases between. Per the germline V gene, CDR1 is SGHAT and CDR2 is FQNNGV. This CDR3 comprises 17 residues. The CDR3 loop is CASSLVSLDSSYNEQFF. CDR3 nucleotide sequence: TGTGCCAGCAGCTTAGTGAGCCTGGACAGCTCCTACAATGAGCAGTTCTTC.

The CDR3 region has the DNA TGCGCCAGCAGGGCGGGAGAAACCTACAATGAGCAGTTCTTC. Translated: CASRAGETYNEQFF. The chain recombines TRBV5-1 with TRBJ2-1; 7 nucleotides line up with TRBD2. V was clipped by 5 bases and J by 2 bases; unmatched bases: 4. CDR1 SGHRS and CDR2 YFSETQ come from the germline V gene. The CDR3 length is 14 residues.

The chain carries TRBV5-4 and TRBJ2-3; 9 nucleotides line up with TRBD1. Germline-derived CDR1 and CDR2 are SGHNT and YYREEE (reference sequence). The CDR3 is 15 residues long. V shed 3 bases, J shed 0 bases, and the junction held 2 bases outside the gene matches. CDR3: CASSSGTGSTDTQYF. CDR3 nucleotide sequence: TGTGCCAGCAGCTCCGGGACAGGGAGCACAGATACGCAGTATTTT.

V usage is TRBV7-8 and J usage is TRBJ2-3; 8 bases agree with TRBD1. Germline trimming cut 5 bases from V and 0 bases from J; bases unmatched to any gene: 13. There are 18 residues in the CDR3. The V gene's germline CDR1 is SGHVS and CDR2 FQNEAQ. In nucleotides, the CDR3 is TGTGCCAGCAGCGCCCTTGACAGGGGAAGATCTAGCACAGATACGCAGTATTTT. This gives the protein CASSALDRGRSSTDTQYF.

This sequence joins TRBV28 and TRBJ2-1; TRBD2 aligns across 14 bases. CDR3 size: 17 residues. Germline-derived CDR1 and CDR2 are MDHEN and SYDVKM. V trimming: 5 bases; J trimming: 1 base; junction bases outside the gene matches: 4. The CDR3 is CASSPGTSGSSYNEQFF. Written as DNA, the CDR3 is TGTGCCAGCAGTCCCGGGACTAGCGGGAGTTCCTACAATGAGCAGTTCTTC.

This clone was observed a few times. J is TRBJ1-1 and V is TRBV28; D is unclear. The CDR3 is made up of 16 amino acids. Between the trimmed V and J ends, which lost 4 bases and 4 bases, there was a span of 19 bases. In germline, CDR1 is MDHEN, CDR2 SYDVKM. The CDR3 spells CASSSVDLKRGTEAFF. The CDR3 region has the DNA TGTGCCAGCAGTTCCGTCGACCTGAAGCGGGGCACTGAAGCTTTCTTT. Variable domain in full (rest from reference TRBV28 and TRBJ1-1): DVKVTQSSRYLVKRTGEKVFLECVQDMDHENMFWYRQDPGLGLRLIYFSYDVKMKEKGDIPEGYSVSREKKERFSLILESASTNQTSMYLCASSSVDLKRGTEAFFGQGTRLTVV.

This clone was picked up many times. This chain connects TRBV7-9 to TRBJ1-1, with D perhaps matching TRBD1 (5 bases). Germline assignment: CDR1 SEHNR and CDR2 FQNEAQ (reference sequence). V was trimmed by 5 bases and J by 4 bases, leaving 14 bases between them. The CDR3 is 14 residues long. The CDR3 loop reads CASSETGWGTEAFF. For the CDR3, the DNA is TGTGCCAGCAGCGAAACAGGATGGGGCACTGAAGCTTTCTTT. Variable domain in full (rest from reference TRBV7-9 and TRBJ1-1): DTGVSQNPRHKITKRGQNVTFRCDPISEHNRLYWYRQTLGQGPEFLTYFQNEAQLEKSRLLSDRFSAERPKGSFSTLEIQRTEQGDSAMYLCASSETGWGTEAFFGQGTRLTVV.

The J gene is TRBJ2-7, the V gene TRBV28; 11 positions match TRBD2. TRBJ2-1 matches the DNA end more closely, so the J call is doubtful. Germline V gene sequence: CDR1 MDHEN, CDR2 SYDVKM. The CDR3 contains 19 residues. The CDR3 nucleotides are TGTGCCAGCAGTCCACCGGGAGTTAGCGGGAGGGTCTGGGACAATGAGCAGTTCTTC. Translating gives CASSPPGVSGRVWDNEQFF.

The rearrangement uses TRBV14 and TRBJ2-7, with 8 positions matching TRBD1. The CDR3 contains 15 residues. In germline, CDR1 is SGHDN, CDR2 FVKESK. With V trimmed by 4 bases and J by 4 bases, 9 bases remained unmatched. CDR3 sequence: CASSRGQGGVYEQYF. The CDR3 bases are TGTGCCAGCAGCCGAGGACAGGGTGGGGTTTACGAGCAGTACTTC.

This clone was recorded a few times. This chain uses TRBV29-1 with TRBJ1-5; D call uncertain. V was pared by 5 bases and J by 2 bases, with 16 bases between. This CDR3 spans 15 amino acids. Looked up from germline, CDR1 is SQVTM and CDR2 is ANQGSEA. The CDR3 bases are TGCAGCGTTCAGGTTGCGGGATCGGGCAATCAGCCCCAGCATTTT. It translates to CSVQVAGSGNQPQHF.

In its sample, this clone was seen a few times. The chain uses TRBV6-5 and TRBJ2-3; perhaps TRBD1 as D (5 bases). V was pared by 2 bases and J by 0 bases, with 6 bases between. Germline-derived CDR1 and CDR2 are MNHEY and SVGAGI. There are 14 residues in the CDR3. CDR3 in amino acids: CASSYDSSTDTQYF. Written as DNA, the CDR3 is TGTGCCAGCAGTTACGACAGTAGCACAGATACGCAGTATTTT.

This clone was counted ten times or more. The J gene is TRBJ2-1, the V gene TRBV4-2, with 12 bases lining up with TRBD2. The V segment lost 2 bases and the J segment 6 bases; nucleotides outside the gene matches: 8. Germline CDR1 is LGHNA and CDR2 is YNFKEQ. The CDR3 sequence is 17 residues long. Written as DNA, the CDR3 is TGTGCCAGCAGCCAACTTGGACTAGCGGGGAACGTCAATGAGCAGTTCTTC. The encoded protein is CASSQLGLAGNVNEQFF.

The genes are TRBV28 and TRBJ2-5; TRBD1 agrees at 9 bases. CDR1 and CDR2 from the germline V gene are MDHEN and SYDVKM. The CDR3 runs 14 residues. Trimming took 8 bases from V and 5 from J; bases not matched to a gene: 9. CDR3 coding DNA: TGTGCCAGCCTTCCGGGACAGGGCTGGGAGACCCAGTACTTC. Protein: CASLPGQGWETQYF.

V and J are TRBV1 and TRBJ1-5; TRBD1, as called in the table, went unchecked against the DNA. TRBV1 is an annotated pseudogene. This CDR3 region has 17 residues. Here the CDR3 reads CTSSQRTGPKGNQPQHF. As DNA, the CDR3 is TGCACCAGCAGCCAACGGACAGGGCCGAAGGGCAATCAGCCCCAGCATTTT.

This clone was recorded a few times. The CDR3 region is CASSYSYGNNQPQHF. In nucleotides, the CDR3 is TGTGCCAGCAGTTACTCGTACGGTAACAATCAGCCCCAGCATTTT. The rearrangement links TRBV6-5 to TRBJ1-5; D not resolved. CDR1 and CDR2 (germline): MNHEY, SVGAGI. This CDR3 is 15 amino acids long. The V gene lost 0 bases and the J gene lost 3 bases, with 9 bases spanning the gap.

The chain couples TRBV19 to TRBJ2-1; D is uncertain. The V gene's germline CDR1 is LNHDA and CDR2 SQIVND (reference sequence). The ends were cut back, 3 bases at V and 9 bases at J, with 15 bases in the middle. The CDR3 extends over 14 amino acids. The CDR3 loop is CASSINAHNGEQFF. CDR3 DNA sequence: TGTGCCAGTAGTATTAATGCCCACAATGGTGAGCAGTTCTTC.

The chain has TRBV19 and TRBJ2-1; 7 nucleotides align to TRBD2. CDR3 length: 15 amino acids. Germline values: CDR1 LNHDA, CDR2 SQIVND (reference sequence). V lost 3 bases to trimming and J lost 7 bases; unmatched junction nucleotides: 9. DNA for the CDR3: TGTGCCAGTAGTATCGGGGGAGGGAACACGAATGAGCAGTTCTTC. This gives the protein CASSIGGGNTNEQFF.

This clone was counted only a few times. This chain uses TRBV11-2 with TRBJ1-5; no definite D call. Between the trimmed V and J ends, which lost 1 base and 5 bases, there was a span of 9 bases. This CDR3 has 14 amino acids. Germline V gene data show CDR1 as SGHAT and CDR2 as FQNNGV. The CDR3 spells CASSLVQDHQPQHF. The CDR3 region has the DNA TGTGCCAGCAGCTTAGTCCAGGATCATCAGCCCCAGCATTTT.

This clone showed up just a few times. This chain uses TRBV7-9 with TRBJ2-3; TRBD2 agrees at 10 bases. CDR3 length equals 15 residues. The trim removed 5 bases at V and 2 bases at J, leaving 4 bases unmatched. Germline loops: CDR1 SEHNR, CDR2 FQNEAQ (reference sequence). CDR3 amino acids: CASSPTSGNTDTQYF. In DNA, the CDR3 is TGTGCCAGCAGCCCCACTAGCGGGAACACAGATACGCAGTATTTT.

The J gene is TRBJ2-1, the V gene TRBV7-3; 9 bases fit TRBD2. Germline values: CDR1 SGHTA, CDR2 FQGTGA. J lost 8 bases, V lost 4 bases, and 9 bases had no gene match. The CDR3 runs 15 residues. CDR3 nucleotides: TGTGCCAGCAGCTCTGTAGCGGGAGTGGTCCATGAGCAGTTCTTC. Translation gives CASSSVAGVVHEQFF.

Ten or more counts support this clone. The CDR3: CASSESGQGADTQYF. The DNA for the CDR3 is TGTGCCAGCAGTGAGTCGGGACAGGGGGCAGATACGCAGTATTTT. The rearrangement joins TRBV2 to TRBJ2-3, with 11 bases fitting TRBD1. The J segment lost 4 bases and the V segment lost 3 bases, leaving 3 bases of the junction unmatched. CDR3 length: 15 amino acids. Germline lookup yields CDR1 SNHLY and CDR2 FYNNEI.

The chain has TRBV27 and TRBJ1-5, with unresolved D. Trimming removed 6 bases from V and 5 bases from J, with 17 bases in between. Germline CDR1 is MNHEY and CDR2 is SMNVEV (reference sequence). The CDR3 runs to 15 residues. CDR3 in amino acids: CASRPGSGWYQPQHF. The DNA of the CDR3 is TGTGCCAGCAGGCCCGGGTCTGGATGGTATCAGCCCCAGCATTTT.

The chain combines TRBV5-4 with TRBJ2-7, with 8 bases matching TRBD2. Germline values: CDR1 SGHNT, CDR2 YYREEE (reference sequence). Trimming took 1 base from V and 4 from J; bases not matched to a gene: 7. This CDR3 region has 15 residues. As DNA, the CDR3 is TGTGCCAGCAGCTTGCTACTAGCGGAGCGATACGAGCAGTACTTC. This codes for CASSLLLAERYEQYF.

The genes are TRBV13 and TRBJ2-5; a weak D match, TRBD1 (9 bases). The CDR3 has 19 residues. Trimming removed 5 bases at V and 4 bases at J, with 29 bases between. CDR1 is PRHDT, CDR2 FYEKMQ, per germline (reference sequence). CDR3 in DNA: TGTGCCAGCAGCCAGGGACAGGGCCCGGGAGGGTTAGTGTCAGAGACCCAGTACTTC. Encoded protein: CASSQGQGPGGLVSETQYF.

In this sample, this clone turned up a few times. V and J are TRBV7-9 and TRBJ1-4; 9 bases match TRBD1. Germline values: CDR1 SEHNR, CDR2 FQNEAQ (reference sequence). This CDR3 comprises 13 residues. Germline trimming cut 5 bases from V and 8 bases from J; bases unmatched to any gene: 3. In DNA form, the CDR3 reads TGTGCCAGCAGCAAGGACAGGGGAGAAAAACTGTTTTTT. The encoded protein is CASSKDRGEKLFF.

The chain employs TRBV13 and TRBJ2-6; weak D call: TRBD1 (5 bases). V was cut by 3 bases and J by 0 bases, with 15 bases left in between. There are 18 residues in the CDR3. CDR1 PRHDT and CDR2 FYEKMQ come from the germline V gene (reference sequence). Here the CDR3 DNA reads TGTGCCAGCAGCTTTCGGAGCCAGGGTAGCTCTGGGGCCAACGTCCTGACTTTC. It is translated as CASSFRSQGSSGANVLTF.

V usage is TRBV28 and J usage is TRBJ1-2, with 9 bases lining up with TRBD1. CDR1 is MDHEN, CDR2 SYDVKM, per germline. Trimming removed 6 bases from V and 4 bases from J; junction bases left unmatched: 9. This CDR3 spans 15 amino acids. The CDR3 sequence: CASSRPGQGIYGYTF. DNA of the CDR3: TGTGCCAGCAGCCGCCCGGGACAGGGAATCTATGGCTACACCTTC.

This clone was seen repeatedly, ten times or more. This sequence joins TRBV15 and TRBJ2-5; a weak D match, TRBD1 (6 bases). V gave up 1 base and J gave up 2 bases, with 8 bases separating them. In germline, CDR1 is LNHNV, CDR2 YYDKDF (reference sequence). CDR3 length: 14 amino acids. In nucleotides, the CDR3 is TGTGCCACCAGCAGAGGACAGGCACAAGAGACCCAGTACTTC. This codes for CATSRGQAQETQYF.